The 29 T cell receptor beta chains reported below all come from one sample, sequenced in a study of CD8+ T cells in alopecia areata. The sample's treatment: oral pan-JAK inhibitor, 5-10 mg twice daily. Extracted RNA was reverse transcribed into cDNA, the sequencing template. Data came from immunoSEQ multiplex PCR; TCRdb stores just in-frame clones and leaves some out. The data contain 190,000 or so clones, around 50% of them singletons. Specimen: CD8+ T cells sorted from blood, collected at week 24, from a patient treated with tofacitinib. The receptor source for this set is a human donor with alopecia areata.

This clone has a handful of counts. The chain carries TRBV29-1 and TRBJ1-2; TRBD1 matches 8 bases. This CDR3 is built from 15 residues. V dropped 0 bases and J dropped 3; count of bases not matched to a gene: 6. CDR1 is SQVTM, CDR2 ANQGSEA, per germline. In DNA form, the CDR3 reads TGCAGCGTTGAAGATCGGGCAGGGGGCGACTATGGCTACACCTTC. As protein: CSVEDRAGGDYGYTF.

The chain recombines TRBV15 with TRBJ2-7; perhaps TRBD2 as D (5 bases). Trimming pared 8 bases from V and 7 bases from J, leaving 15 bases between. The germline V gene encodes CDR1 LNHNV and CDR2 YYDKDF (reference sequence). The CDR3 runs 12 residues. CDR3 sequence (DNA): TGTGCCACCTCGGGCCTATCGGGAGAGCAGTACTTC. Amino acids: CATSGLSGEQYF.

The rearrangement joins TRBV15 to TRBJ1-2, with D unclear. CDR1 is LNHNV and CDR2 is YYDKDF in the germline V gene (reference sequence). The CDR3 is 13 residues long. V was trimmed by 3 bases and J by 7 bases, leaving 12 bases between them. This chain's CDR3 is CATSSGAARGYTF. CDR3 nucleotide sequence: TGTGCCACCAGCAGCGGTGCGGCCCGTGGCTACACCTTC.

The V gene is TRBV6-5, the J gene TRBJ1-1; the match to TRBD1 covers 9 bases. Germline trimming cut 3 bases from V and 1 base from J; bases unmatched to any gene: 6. The germline CDR1 and CDR2 sequences are MNHEY and SVGAGI. This CDR3 contains 16 residues. The CDR3 sequence: CASSYPKTGGNTEAFF. CDR3 coding DNA: TGTGCCAGCAGTTATCCAAAGACAGGGGGGAACACTGAAGCTTTCTTT.

This clone showed up just a few times. This chain joins TRBV4-2 and TRBJ2-3, with D uncertain. Germline V gene data show CDR1 as LGHNA and CDR2 as YNFKEQ. This CDR3 is built from 15 residues. Trimming left V 0 bases short and J 0 bases short, with 7 bases between. In nucleotides, the CDR3 is TGTGCCAGCAGCCAAGAGTATAGCAGCACAGATACGCAGTATTTT. Its translation is CASSQEYSSTDTQYF.

This chain connects TRBV25-1 to TRBJ2-7; the D gene is possibly TRBD1 (5 bases). Germline values: CDR1 MGHDK, CDR2 SYGVNS. CDR3 size: 12 residues. V was pared by 6 bases and J by 3 bases, with 9 bases between. The CDR3 loop reads CASSFRDYEQYF. The CDR3 DNA follows: TGTGCCAGCAGCTTCAGGGACTACGAGCAGTACTTC.

This chain uses TRBV30 with TRBJ1-2; the D gene is possibly TRBD1 (5 bases). The CDR3 is made up of 13 amino acids. Trimming took off 2 bases at V and 8 bases at J, with 15 bases between the two ends. CDR1 and CDR2 from the germline V gene are GTSNPN and SVGIG (reference sequence). The CDR3 spells CAWSSVGAEGYTF. In nucleotides, the CDR3 is TGTGCCTGGAGTTCCGTCGGGGCGGAAGGCTACACCTTC.

V is TRBV30 and J is TRBJ2-7; D may be TRBD1 (6 bases). Germline V gives CDR1 GTSNPN, CDR2 SVGIG (reference sequence). The CDR3 is 12 residues long. V lost 7 bases and J 2 bases, leaving 12 bases between the germline ends. As DNA, the CDR3 is TGTGCCTCAGGACAGTCGGCCTACGAGCAGTACTTC. It yields the protein CASGQSAYEQYF. The variable domain in full, with the rest retrieved from reference TRBV30 and TRBJ2-7, is SQTIHQWPATLVQPVGSPLSLECTVEGTSNPNLYWYRQAAGRGLQLLFYSVGIGQISSEVPQNLSASRPQDRQFILSSKKLLLSDSGFYLCASGQSAYEQYFGPGTRLTVT.

The CDR3 loop reads CASSQEAADESDYGYTF. The CDR3 DNA sequence: TGCGCCAGCAGCCAAGAAGCTGCAGACGAATCCGACTATGGCTACACCTTC. The chain has TRBV4-1 and TRBJ1-2; D remains ambiguous. This CDR3 contains 17 residues. The V gene lost 0 bases and the J gene lost 3 bases, with 17 bases spanning the gap. CDR1 and CDR2 from the germline V gene are MGHRA and YSYEKL.

V is TRBV7-9 and J is TRBJ2-5, with 7 bases matching TRBD1. The CDR3 contains 13 residues. With 7 bases clipped from V and 4 bases from J, the junction kept 6 bases outside the gene matches. The germline gives CDR1 SEHNR, CDR2 FQNEAQ (reference sequence). The CDR3 reads CASKRGRGETQYF. The CDR3 nucleotides are TGTGCCAGCAAGAGGGGGCGTGGAGAGACCCAGTACTTC.

The V call is TRBV7-3, the J call TRBJ2-5; 8 nucleotides agree with TRBD1. The CDR3 loop spans 17 amino acids. Trimming cost V 2 bases and J 4 bases; bases outside gene matches: 12. Germline V lookup: CDR1 SGHTA, CDR2 FQGTGA. CDR3 DNA: TGTGCCAGCAGCTTACCCCCACAGGACAGGGTGAGAGAGACCCAGTACTTC. Its protein product is CASSLPPQDRVRETQYF.

This clone was detected many times. This chain connects TRBV4-1 to TRBJ2-3, with D hard to call. Germline V gene lookup returns CDR1 MGHRA and CDR2 YSYEKL. The CDR3 length is 13 residues. Trimming took 4 bases from V and 6 from J, leaving 11 bases between them. Written as DNA, the CDR3 is TGCGCCAGCAGCCTTAGGCACCTGGATACGCAGTATTTT. The encoded protein is CASSLRHLDTQYF.

The sample holds one count of this clone. This chain uses TRBV5-1 with TRBJ1-2; possible D gene TRBD1, 5 bases. The V gene's germline CDR1 is SGHRS and CDR2 YFSETQ. The CDR3 is 15 residues long. V was clipped by 0 bases and J by 2 bases, with 11 bases between them. CDR3 DNA: TGCGCCAGCAGCTTGGAGGGGCCGGACAACTATGGCTACACCTTC. It translates to CASSLEGPDNYGYTF.

The gene calls are TRBV4-2 and TRBJ2-3, with TRBD1 identical over 7 bases. V shed 6 bases, J shed 4 bases, and the junction held 1 base outside the gene matches. Germline CDR1 is LGHNA and CDR2 is YNFKEQ. The CDR3 totals 12 residues. The CDR3 nucleotides are TGTGCCAGCAGAGGGACAGCAGATACGCAGTATTTT. The encoded protein is CASRGTADTQYF.

V usage is TRBV5-1 and J usage is TRBJ2-1; D unresolved. From germline, CDR1 is SGHRS and CDR2 YFSETQ. CDR3 size: 13 residues. Trimming left V 3 bases short and J 0 bases short, with 4 bases between. The CDR3 here is CASSSASYNEQFF. The CDR3 DNA reads as TGCGCCAGCAGCTCAGCCTCCTACAATGAGCAGTTCTTC.

J is TRBJ2-1 and V is TRBV6-1, with D possibly being TRBD1 or TRBD2 (5 bases each). In germline, CDR1 is MNHNS, CDR2 SASEGT. Trimming took 2 bases from V and 8 from J, leaving 16 bases between them. The CDR3 spans 15 residues. The CDR3 sequence is CASSEFGGSADEQFF. CDR3 nucleotides: TGTGCCAGCAGTGAATTTGGGGGATCTGCTGATGAGCAGTTCTTC.

The chain recombines TRBV5-1 with TRBJ2-3; 7 nucleotides match TRBD2. With 3 bases clipped from V and 3 bases from J, the junction kept 7 bases outside the gene matches. This CDR3 spans 15 amino acids. The germline CDR1 and CDR2 sequences are SGHRS and YFSETQ. The CDR3 coding sequence is TGCGCCAGCAGCTCAGGACTAGGGGAAACAGATACGCAGTATTTT. Translating it yields CASSSGLGETDTQYF.

The genes are TRBV5-6 and TRBJ2-7, with TRBD1 identical over 10 bases. Unmatched junction bases numbered 5, after V lost 5 bases and J lost 3 bases. Germline V CDR1 and CDR2: SGHDT, YYEEEE. The CDR3 sequence is 14 residues long. CDR3 bases: TGTGCCAGCAGTTTTGGACAGGGGGTCTACGAGCAGTACTTC. Encoded protein: CASSFGQGVYEQYF.

The chain has TRBV4-1 and TRBJ2-7; 9 nucleotides match TRBD1. Germline trimming cut 1 base from V and 3 bases from J; bases unmatched to any gene: 4. Per the germline V gene, CDR1 is MGHRA and CDR2 is YSYEKL. The CDR3 runs 15 residues. The CDR3 loop reads CASSQAGTGSYEQYF. The DNA of the CDR3 is TGCGCCAGCAGCCAAGCAGGGACAGGGAGCTACGAGCAGTACTTC.

The table lists this clone with a few counts. The CDR3: CSVPQMRETQYF. For the CDR3, the DNA is TGCAGCGTCCCTCAGATGCGGGAGACCCAGTACTTC. This chain joins TRBV29-1 and TRBJ2-5; D not resolved. The CDR3 covers 12 residues. Germline-derived CDR1 and CDR2 are SQVTM and ANQGSEA. Trimming took 6 bases from V and 5 from J, leaving 13 bases between them.

The V and J genes are TRBV5-1 and TRBJ2-5; 9 positions agree with TRBD1. V lost 4 bases, J lost 5 bases, and 9 bases stayed unmatched. The CDR3 is made up of 15 amino acids. Germline V gene lookup returns CDR1 SGHRS and CDR2 YFSETQ. CDR3 nucleotide sequence: TGCGCCAGCAGCCCGGGACAGGGAAGCTATGAGACCCAGTACTTC. It specifies CASSPGQGSYETQYF.

This chain connects TRBV5-1 to TRBJ2-5, with 7 positions matching TRBD2. The trim removed 3 bases at V and 1 base at J, leaving 9 bases unmatched. CDR1 SGHRS and CDR2 YFSETQ come from the germline V gene. This CDR3 contains 16 residues. The CDR3 bases are TGCGCCAGCAGCTCAACGGGACTACCCACCCAAGAGACCCAGTACTTC. Its protein product is CASSSTGLPTQETQYF.

In nucleotides, the CDR3 is TGTGCCAGCAGTTTACGCCCGGACAGTCAAGAGACCCAGTACTTC. Translation: CASSLRPDSQETQYF. The chain joins TRBV6-5 to TRBJ2-5, with D tentatively TRBD1 (6 bases). The CDR3 totals 15 residues. Germline V gene sequence: CDR1 MNHEY, CDR2 SVGAGI. V lost 4 bases and J 2 bases, leaving 14 bases between the germline ends.

The CDR3: CASSVAVGDSYGYTF. The DNA for the CDR3 is TGTGCCAGCAGCGTAGCTGTGGGGGACTCCTATGGCTACACCTTC. V is TRBV9 and J is TRBJ1-2; tentative D call: TRBD1 (5 bases). Germline CDR1 SGDLS, CDR2 YYNGEE. The CDR3 spans 15 residues. V lost 0 bases to trimming and J lost 4 bases, with 13 bases between them.

This clone counts as large. The chain carries TRBV7-2 and TRBJ1-2; the match to TRBD1 covers 7 bases. The CDR3 length is 12 residues. After removal of 7 bases from V and 4 bases from J, the junction contained 3 bases not matched to a gene. CDR1 is SGHTA and CDR2 is FQGNSA in the germline V gene. CDR3 bases: TGTGCCAGCAACACAGGGGTCTATGGCTACACCTTC. Translation gives CASNTGVYGYTF.

The chain joins TRBV5-1 to TRBJ1-6; D unresolved. Germline loops: CDR1 SGHRS, CDR2 YFSETQ. V lost 5 bases, J lost 4 bases, and 13 bases lay in between. The CDR3 spans 15 residues. The CDR3, as DNA: TGCGCCAGCAGGTTGAGCGGCGGATATAATTCACCCCTCCACTTT. Amino acids: CASRLSGGYNSPLHF.

The V gene is TRBV30, the J gene TRBJ1-1; tentative D call: TRBD1 (5 bases). V lost 2 bases and J 5 bases, leaving 6 bases between the germline ends. CDR1 GTSNPN and CDR2 SVGIG come from the germline V gene (reference sequence). The CDR3 contains 11 residues. The CDR3 loop is CAWSRTTEAFF. Written as DNA, the CDR3 is TGTGCCTGGAGTCGGACAACTGAAGCTTTCTTT.

The chain carries TRBV7-9 and TRBJ1-2; 10 bases align to TRBD1. The germline V gene encodes CDR1 SEHNR and CDR2 FQNEAQ (reference sequence). The ends lost 5 bases at V and 4 bases at J; junction bases unmatched: 4. This CDR3 is 14 amino acids long. The CDR3 loop reads CASSPGTGAYGYTF. Written as DNA, the CDR3 is TGTGCCAGCAGCCCAGGGACAGGGGCCTATGGCTACACCTTC.

The rearrangement joins TRBV19 to TRBJ1-2; D is unresolved. Trimming took 0 bases from V and 6 from J, leaving 5 bases between them. The CDR3 covers 12 residues. CDR1 and CDR2 (germline): LNHDA, SQIVND (reference sequence). In DNA form, the CDR3 reads TGTGCCAGTAGTATAGATGGAGATGGCTACACCTTC. Encoded protein: CASSIDGDGYTF.